The rows below give T cell receptor beta chains drawn from one sample of a study of T cell responses to AZD1222 COVID-19 vaccine. Profiling relied on immunoSEQ multiplex PCR, and the TCRdb table lists in-frame clones only, not all of them. Among tens of thousands of clones listed, roughly 83% were seen once. This material consisted of peripheral blood, taken on day 0 of AZD1222 vaccination. Source of these receptors: an adult in good health. Each CDR3 is given with its conserved first and last residue. Fields, in order: J gene, V gene, clone size, D gene, CDR3 DNA, CDR3 protein. A D gene is named only where the DNA matches it firmly. Clone size is given for some rows only: seen once, a few or many times, or a class if the clone is expanded.

>TRBJ1-4|TRBV7-9|NA|NA
TGTGCCAGCAGCTTTTTTCTGTCGGTGGAGGAAAAACTGTTTTTT
CASSFFLSVEEKLFF
>TRBJ1-2|TRBV19|NA|NA
TGTGCCAGTAGACCCTATGGGGCCGACTATGGCTACACCTTC
CASRPYGADYGYTF
>TRBJ2-4|TRBV6-2/TRBV6-3|NA|TRBD1
TGTGCCAGCAGTTCGATTCGGGACAGGGGGCGCGGTAAAGGTAAAAACATTCAGTACTTC
CASSSIRDRGRGKGKNIQYF
>TRBJ1-2|TRBV28|NA|NA
TGTGCCAGCAGTTTAATACCGCCTATTGGCTACACCTTC
CASSLIPPIGYTF
>TRBJ1-2|TRBV5-1|few|NA
TGCGCCAGCAGCTCGCTGGGGGGTCGGAATAACTATGGCTACACCTTC
CASSSLGGRNNYGYTF
>TRBJ1-1|TRBV3-1/TRBV3-2|once|NA
TGTGCCAGCAGCCAAGATCATGGGGTTCCGGGTACTTTCTTT
CASSQDHGVPGTFF
>TRBJ1-1|TRBV6-4|NA|TRBD1
TGTGCCAGCAGTCGGACAGGGGCCGCCACTGAAGCTTTCTTT
CASSRTGAATEAFF
>TRBJ2-7|TRBV20-1|NA|TRBD1
TGCAGTGCTAGTTCCCCGGGGACAGGGAGTCCCGAGCAGTACTTC
CSASSPGTGSPEQYF
>TRBJ1-1|TRBV6-6|NA|NA
TGTGCCAGCAGCATAGAAGCTTTCTTT
CASSIEAFF
>TRBJ2-7|TRBV27|once|NA
TGTGCCAGCAAGTTAGGAGGGGGCGAGGGCTACGAGCAGTACTTC
CASKLGGGEGYEQYF
>TRBJ1-1|TRBV4-3|NA|NA
TGCGCCAGCAGCCAAGATGAAGACCTGAACACTGAAGCTTTCTTT
CASSQDEDLNTEAFF
>TRBJ1-1|TRBV18|NA|NA
TGTGCCAGCTCACCACGGACAGATGCTACTGAAGCTTTCTTT
CASSPRTDATEAFF
>TRBJ2-7|TRBV10-3|NA|NA
TGTGCCATCAGTGAGTCGCCCACCTACGAGCAGTACTTC
CAISESPTYEQYF
>TRBJ2-1|TRBV24-1|few|NA
TGTGCCACCAAATCGGAAGGCCTTTACAATGAGCAGTTCTTC
CATKSEGLYNEQFF
>TRBJ2-5|TRBV28|NA|NA
TGTGCCAGCAGTTTATTGGAGACCCAGTACTTC
CASSLLETQYF
>TRBJ2-7|TRBV19|NA|NA
TGTGCCAGTAGTGGGCTCATTGGGCCGTACGAGCAGTACTTC
CASSGLIGPYEQYF
>TRBJ1-6|TRBV7-2|NA|TRBD1
TGTGCCAGCAGCCACCTGGGACAGAACTATAATTCACCCCTCCACTTT
CASSHLGQNYNSPLHF
>TRBJ1-4|TRBV4-3|NA|TRBD1
TGCGCCAGCAGCCGCCAGGCGACGGGGACAGGTCGAAAACTGTTTTTT
CASSRQATGTGRKLFF
>TRBJ2-3|TRBV24-1|NA|NA
TGTGCCACCAGCGAGGGAATGCAGGGTACGCAGTATTTT
CATSEGMQGTQYF
>TRBJ1-1|TRBV19|NA|NA
TGTGCCAGTAGTATCGATTGGACAGCGAACACTGAAGCTTTCTTT
CASSIDWTANTEAFF
>TRBJ1-2|TRBV27|NA|NA
TGTGCCAGCAGGCCATGGGGGGGGGCGGACTATGGCTACACCTTC
CASRPWGGADYGYTF
>TRBJ2-7|TRBV4-1|NA|TRBD1
TGCGCCAGCAGCCGGGGACAGGGGGACTACGAGCAGTACTTC
CASSRGQGDYEQYF
>TRBJ2-3|TRBV28|few|NA
TGTGCCAGCAGGAACTACTTCACAGATACGCAGTATTTT
CASRNYFTDTQYF
>TRBJ1-1|TRBV7-8|few|NA
TGTGCCAGCAGCTTAGTCTCTGAAGCTTTCTTT
CASSLVSEAFF
>TRBJ2-7|TRBV9|NA|TRBD1
TGTGCCAGCAGCGTAGGAGGACAGGGCCCCTACGAGCAGTACTTC
CASSVGGQGPYEQYF
>TRBJ2-4|TRBV4-1|NA|NA
TGCGCCAGCAGCCAAGGTCCCCAGGCGGGAGCCAAAAACATTCAGTACTTC
CASSQGPQAGAKNIQYF
>TRBJ2-2|TRBV2|NA|TRBD1
TGTGCCAGCAGTGAGCAGGGGGCCAGGACCGGGGAGCTGTTTTTT
CASSEQGARTGELFF
>TRBJ1-4|TRBV28|NA|NA
TGTGCCAGCAGTTCCTTCTCTTGGGGGCTTAATGAAAAACTGTTTTTT
CASSSFSWGLNEKLFF
>TRBJ1-2|TRBV18|NA|TRBD1
TGTGCCAGCTCACAGGGACAGGGGGGTTCCTATGGCTACACCTTC
CASSQGQGGSYGYTF
>TRBJ2-3|TRBV28|NA|NA
TGTGCCAGCAGTTTAAGGCCCCAGGCCAGCCCAGATACGCAGTATTTT
CASSLRPQASPDTQYF
>TRBJ2-3|TRBV9|NA|NA
TGTGCCAGCAGCGTAGGCTCCCTCACAGATACGCAGTATTTT
CASSVGSLTDTQYF
>TRBJ1-4|TRBV6-6|NA|TRBD1
TGTGCCAGCAGTTACCGCGACAGGGGGCCGGGCGAAAAACTGTTTTTT
CASSYRDRGPGEKLFF
>TRBJ2-7|TRBV28|NA|TRBD1
TGTGCCAGCAGTCTCAGGGACAGGGTTGTCTCCTACGAGCAGTACTTC
CASSLRDRVVSYEQYF
>TRBJ1-4|TRBV28|NA|NA
TGTGCCAGCAGGGGATCGACAGGTGTCGGGGAAAAACTGTTTTTT
CASRGSTGVGEKLFF
>TRBJ2-4|TRBV5-5|NA|TRBD2
TGTGCCAGCAGCTTGAGCCTAGCGGGAGCCAAAAACATTCAGTACTTC
CASSLSLAGAKNIQYF
>TRBJ2-7|TRBV30|few|NA
TGTGCCTGGAGTACCGAGGCTACCGACAGGTACGAGCAGTACTTC
CAWSTEATDRYEQYF
>TRBJ1-1|TRBV11-2|NA|NA
TGTGCCAGCAGCTTAGAGGCTTTTGAAGCTTTCTTT
CASSLEAFEAFF
>TRBJ2-6|TRBV6-2/TRBV6-3|NA|NA
TGTGCCAGCAGTTACACCCCCAGGGCTAGAACTTCGGGGGCCAACGTCCTGACTTTC
CASSYTPRARTSGANVLTF
>TRBJ1-6|TRBV5-1|few|NA
TGCGCCAGCAGCTTGGAGGGCCGGGGTTCCCATCCCTATAATTCACCCCTCCACTTT
CASSLEGRGSHPYNSPLHF
>TRBJ1-5|TRBV12-3/TRBV12-4|NA|NA
TGTGCCAGCAGTGAGGGCAATCAGCCCCAGCATTTT
CASSEGNQPQHF
>TRBJ1-4|TRBV30|NA|TRBD1
TGTGCCTGGAGTGGACAGGGGGCTGATGAAAAACTGTTTTTT
CAWSGQGADEKLFF
>TRBJ1-1|TRBV5-1|NA|NA
TGCGCCAGCAGCTTGGTTAGGGGGAACACTGAAGCTTTCTTT
CASSLVRGNTEAFF
>TRBJ2-2|TRBV27|NA|NA
TGTGCCAGCAGTTTCACCCCAGGATCAACCGGGGAGCTGTTTTTT
CASSFTPGSTGELFF
>TRBJ1-1|TRBV6-6|NA|NA
TGTGCCAGCAGCAAAGCGAACACTGAAGCTTTCTTT
CASSKANTEAFF
>TRBJ2-6|TRBV6-4|NA|NA
TGTGCCAGCAGTGACTCTCCTAGCTCGGGCTCTGGGGCCAACGTCCTGACTTTC
CASSDSPSSGSGANVLTF
>TRBJ1-2|TRBV29-1|NA|TRBD1
TGCAGCGCTGAGACAGGGGGCGACTATGGCTACACCTTC
CSAETGGDYGYTF
>TRBJ2-7|TRBV6-6|NA|TRBD2
TGTGCCAGCAGTTCCCCCCCCGGGGGGGAGCAGTACTTC
CASSSPPGGEQYF
>TRBJ1-1|TRBV6-5|NA|NA
TGTGCCAGCAGCCGGACGGATGGCACTGAAGCTTTCTTT
CASSRTDGTEAFF
>TRBJ1-5|TRBV28|NA|NA
TGTGCCAGCAGTTCCACTAATCAGCCCCAGCATTTT
CASSSTNQPQHF
>TRBJ1-5|TRBV5-6|once|NA
TGTGCCAGCAGCTTGGGAGAGAATCCCCATCAGCCCCAGCATTTT
CASSLGENPHQPQHF
>TRBJ1-3|TRBV10-3|NA|NA
TGTGCCATCAGCTACTCTGGAAACACCATATATTTT
CAISYSGNTIYF
>TRBJ1-4|TRBV6-5|once|TRBD1
TGTGCCAGCACCCCACAGGGGACTAATGAAAAACTGTTTTTT
CASTPQGTNEKLFF
>TRBJ2-7|TRBV5-6|few|NA
TGTGCCAGCAGCTTAGGACAGTCCTACGAGCAGTACTTC
CASSLGQSYEQYF
>TRBJ1-2|TRBV4-1|once|TRBD1
TGCGCCAGCAGCCAAGAGCGGACAGGGGGCCTCGGTTATGGCTACACCTTC
CASSQERTGGLGYGYTF
>TRBJ1-4|TRBV11-2|NA|NA
TGTGCCAGCAGCCCCGACATTTCAAAAAAACTGTTTTTT
CASSPDISKKLFF
>TRBJ2-7|TRBV4-1|NA|TRBD1
TGCGCCAGCAGCCAAGGGGGACAGGGTGTAGGCGAGCAGTACTTC
CASSQGGQGVGEQYF
>TRBJ2-7|TRBV7-9|NA|NA
TGTGCCAGCAGCTTAGCGCTGCTGGGGCGCTTACCTACCTACGAGCAGTACTTC
CASSLALLGRLPTYEQYF
>TRBJ2-3|TRBV19|NA|TRBD2
TGTGCCAGTAGCCGGCCCTCTGCGGGGGGGCGGCTGGATACGCAGTATTTT
CASSRPSAGGRLDTQYF